The clone carrying this T cell receptor (beta chain) was observed a few times. The assay was immunoSEQ multiplex PCR, and TCRdb's table has in-frame clones only and misses some. This repertoire shows tens of thousands of clones, 78% found once; its top ten account for roughly 3.4%. Germline CDR1 and CDR2: WSHSY and SAAADI. The CDR3 has 15 residues. The germline V and J ends were trimmed by 7 bases and 2 bases, with 15 bases remaining between them. The sample comes from a study of pediatric ulcerative colitis. During colonoscopy, one to two rectal pinch biopsies were collected. Material: gut tissue. The chain has TRBV10-2 and TRBJ1-3; a weak D match, TRBD1 (5 bases). The receptor was derived from a girl aged 10-17 years with moderate ulcerative colitis. CDR3 nucleotides: TGCGCCAGCATGGTCGGGGGGTTTCCTGGAAACACCATATATTTT. Translation gives CASMVGGFPGNTIYF.